A single sample gave rise to the 2 T cell receptor beta chains below, sequenced in a study of shared clonotypes between healthy human individuals. Method: immunoSEQ multiplex PCR; TCRdb's copy keeps in-frame clones and lacks some. The sample lists under 2.5 million clones; about nine tenths were seen once. Sequencing used naive CD4+ T cells from PBMCs. Subset: CD45RA+ positively selected. The receptors stem from a young man in good health. Some clones in this sample may be carry-over from other donors' samples.

This CDR3 reads CASSRSGQGARSYEQYF. CDR3 DNA: TGTGCCAGCAGTAGGAGTGGACAGGGGGCGAGGTCCTACGAGCAGTACTTC. The V gene is TRBV28, the J gene TRBJ2-7; 11 positions agree with TRBD1. The CDR3 totals 17 residues. With V trimmed by 5 bases and J by 1 base, 10 bases remained unmatched. The germline V gene encodes CDR1 MDHEN and CDR2 SYDVKM.

The chain carries TRBV5-1 and TRBJ2-6, with 9 bases that match TRBD1. This CDR3 comprises 17 residues. V shed 4 bases, J shed 2 bases, and the junction held 7 bases outside the gene matches. Germline V gene sequence: CDR1 SGHRS, CDR2 YFSETQ. CDR3 in amino acids: CASSRGQGFAGANVLTF. In DNA form, the CDR3 reads TGCGCCAGCAGCCGGGGACAGGGCTTCGCTGGGGCCAACGTCCTGACTTTC.